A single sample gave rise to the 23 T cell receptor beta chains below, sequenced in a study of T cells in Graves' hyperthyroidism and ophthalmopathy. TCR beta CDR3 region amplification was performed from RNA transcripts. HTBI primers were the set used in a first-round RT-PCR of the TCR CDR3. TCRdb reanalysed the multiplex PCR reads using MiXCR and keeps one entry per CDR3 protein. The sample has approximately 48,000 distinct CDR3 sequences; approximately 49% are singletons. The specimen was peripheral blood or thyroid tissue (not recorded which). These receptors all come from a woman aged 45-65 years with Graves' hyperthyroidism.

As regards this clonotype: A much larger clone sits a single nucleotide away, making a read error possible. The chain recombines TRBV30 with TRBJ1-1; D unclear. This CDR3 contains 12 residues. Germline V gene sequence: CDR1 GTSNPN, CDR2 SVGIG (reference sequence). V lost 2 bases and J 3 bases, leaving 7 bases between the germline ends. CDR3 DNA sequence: TGTGCCTGGAGTCCCAGTTACACTGAAGCTTTCTTT. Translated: CAWSPSYTEAFF.

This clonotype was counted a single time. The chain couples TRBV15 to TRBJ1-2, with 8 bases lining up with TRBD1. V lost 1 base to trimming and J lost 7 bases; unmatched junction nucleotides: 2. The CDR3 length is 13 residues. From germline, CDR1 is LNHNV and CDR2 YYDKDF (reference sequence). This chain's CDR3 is CATSRGTGSGYTF. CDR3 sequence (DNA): TGTGCCACCAGCAGAGGGACAGGGAGTGGCTACACCTTC. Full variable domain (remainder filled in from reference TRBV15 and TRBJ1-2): DAMVIQNPRYQVTQFGKPVTLSCSQTLNHNVMYWYQQKSSQAPKLLFHYYDKDFNNEADTPDNFQSRRPNTSFCFLDIRSPGLGDTAMYLCATSRGTGSGYTFGSGTRLTVV.

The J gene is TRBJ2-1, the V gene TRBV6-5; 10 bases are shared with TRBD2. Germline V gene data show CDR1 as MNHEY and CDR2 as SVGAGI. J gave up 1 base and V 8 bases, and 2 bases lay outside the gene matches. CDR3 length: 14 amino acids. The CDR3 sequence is CASQGLASYNEQFF. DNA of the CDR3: TGTGCCAGCCAGGGACTAGCGTCCTACAATGAGCAGTTCTTC.

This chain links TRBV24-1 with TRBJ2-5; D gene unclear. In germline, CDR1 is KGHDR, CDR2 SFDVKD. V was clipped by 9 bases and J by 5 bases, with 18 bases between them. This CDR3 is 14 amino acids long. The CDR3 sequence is CATSATSGRETQYF. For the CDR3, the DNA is TGTGCCACCTCCGCCACATCGGGCCGGGAGACCCAGTACTTC.

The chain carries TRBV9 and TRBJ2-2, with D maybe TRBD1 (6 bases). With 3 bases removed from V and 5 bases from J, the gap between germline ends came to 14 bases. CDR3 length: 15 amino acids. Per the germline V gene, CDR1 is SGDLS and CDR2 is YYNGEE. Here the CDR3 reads CASSATGSFTGELFF. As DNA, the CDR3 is TGTGCCAGCAGCGCAACAGGGAGTTTTACCGGGGAGCTGTTTTTT.

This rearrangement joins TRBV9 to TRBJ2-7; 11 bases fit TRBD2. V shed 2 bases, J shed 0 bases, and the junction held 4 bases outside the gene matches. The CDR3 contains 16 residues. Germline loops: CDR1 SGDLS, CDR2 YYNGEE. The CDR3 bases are TGTGCCAGCAGCGTCGGCCTAGCGGGAGGCTCCTACGAGCAGTACTTC. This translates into CASSVGLAGGSYEQYF.

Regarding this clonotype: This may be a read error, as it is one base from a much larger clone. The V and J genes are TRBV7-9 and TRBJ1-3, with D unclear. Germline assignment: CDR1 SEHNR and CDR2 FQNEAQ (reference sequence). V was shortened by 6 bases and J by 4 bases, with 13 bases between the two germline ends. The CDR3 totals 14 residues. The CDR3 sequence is CASSRRGVGNTIYF. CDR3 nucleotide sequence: TGTGCCAGCAGTCGGCGGGGTGTAGGAAACACCATATATTTT.

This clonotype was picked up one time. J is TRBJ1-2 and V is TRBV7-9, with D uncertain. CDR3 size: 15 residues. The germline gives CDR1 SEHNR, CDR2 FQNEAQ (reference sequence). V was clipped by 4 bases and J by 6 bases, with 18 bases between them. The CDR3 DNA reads TGTGCCAGCAGCTCACCGGCCTCCTCGGCCCATGGCTACACCTTC. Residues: CASSSPASSAHGYTF.

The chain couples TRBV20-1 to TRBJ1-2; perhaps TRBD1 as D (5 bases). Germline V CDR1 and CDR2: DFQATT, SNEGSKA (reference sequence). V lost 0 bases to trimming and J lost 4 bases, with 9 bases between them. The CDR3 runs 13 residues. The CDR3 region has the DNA TGCAGTGCTAGAGAGGGGACGGCCTATGGCTACACCTTC. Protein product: CSAREGTAYGYTF.

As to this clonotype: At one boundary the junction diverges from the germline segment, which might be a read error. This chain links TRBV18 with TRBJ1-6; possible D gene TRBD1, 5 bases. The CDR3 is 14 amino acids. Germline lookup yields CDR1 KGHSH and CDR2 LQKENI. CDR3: CASPPGTDNSPLHF. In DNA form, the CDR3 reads TGTGCCAGCCCACCAGGGACTGATAATTCACCCCTCCACTTT. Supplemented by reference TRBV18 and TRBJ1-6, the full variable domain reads NAGVMQNPRHLVRRRGQEARLRCSPMKGHSHVYWYRQLPEEGLKFMVYLQKENIIDESGMPKERFSAEFPKEGPSILRIQQVVRGDSAAYFCASPPGTDNSPLHFGNGTRLTVT.

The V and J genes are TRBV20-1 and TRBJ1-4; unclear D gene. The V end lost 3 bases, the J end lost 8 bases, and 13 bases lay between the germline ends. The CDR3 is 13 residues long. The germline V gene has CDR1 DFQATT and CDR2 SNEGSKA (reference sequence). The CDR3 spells CSASGRTGEKLFF. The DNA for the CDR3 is TGCAGTGCTAGCGGACGGACCGGGGAAAAACTGTTTTTT.

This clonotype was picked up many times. CDR3 bases: TGTGCCTGGAGACTGGGGGGGGTGAACACTGAAGCTTTCTTT. This sequence encodes CAWRLGGVNTEAFF. The chain carries TRBV30 and TRBJ1-1, with a possible D match to TRBD1 (5 bases). Trimming took 3 bases from V and 0 from J, leaving 11 bases between them. Per the germline V gene, CDR1 is GTSNPN and CDR2 is SVGIG (reference sequence). The CDR3 extends over 14 amino acids.

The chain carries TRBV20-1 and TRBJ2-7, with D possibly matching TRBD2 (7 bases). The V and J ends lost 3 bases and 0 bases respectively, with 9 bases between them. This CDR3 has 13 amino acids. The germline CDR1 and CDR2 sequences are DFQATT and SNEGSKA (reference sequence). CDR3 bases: TGCAGTGCTAGGGGGGGGCACTCCTACGAGCAGTACTTC. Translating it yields CSARGGHSYEQYF.

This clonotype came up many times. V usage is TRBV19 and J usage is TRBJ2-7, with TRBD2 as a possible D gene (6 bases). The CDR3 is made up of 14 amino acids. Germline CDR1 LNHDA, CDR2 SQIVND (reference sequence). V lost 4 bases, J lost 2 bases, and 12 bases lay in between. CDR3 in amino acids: CASSTLGLTYEQYF. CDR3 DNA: TGTGCCAGTAGTACCTTAGGACTAACCTACGAGCAGTACTTC.

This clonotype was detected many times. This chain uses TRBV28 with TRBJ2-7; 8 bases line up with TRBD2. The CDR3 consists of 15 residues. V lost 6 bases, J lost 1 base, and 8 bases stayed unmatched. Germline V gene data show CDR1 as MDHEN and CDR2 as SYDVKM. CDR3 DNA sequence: TGTGCCAGCAGCCGGCCTAGCGGGCGATCCTACGAGCAGTACTTC. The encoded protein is CASSRPSGRSYEQYF.

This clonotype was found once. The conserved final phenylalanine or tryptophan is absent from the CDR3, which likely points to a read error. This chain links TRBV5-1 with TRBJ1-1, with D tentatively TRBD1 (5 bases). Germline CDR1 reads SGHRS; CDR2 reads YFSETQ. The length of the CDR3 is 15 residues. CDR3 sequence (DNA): TGTGCCAGCAGCTTGGGGACGGGTCTCTACACTGAAGCTTTCCTT. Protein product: CASSLGTGLYTEAFL.

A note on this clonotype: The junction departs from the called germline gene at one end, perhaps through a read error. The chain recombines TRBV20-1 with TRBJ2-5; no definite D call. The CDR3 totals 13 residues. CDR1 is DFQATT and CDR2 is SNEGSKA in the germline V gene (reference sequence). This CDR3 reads CSAGDLDRETQYF. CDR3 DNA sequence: TGCAGTGCTGGAGACCTTGACCGGGAGACCCAGTACTTC.

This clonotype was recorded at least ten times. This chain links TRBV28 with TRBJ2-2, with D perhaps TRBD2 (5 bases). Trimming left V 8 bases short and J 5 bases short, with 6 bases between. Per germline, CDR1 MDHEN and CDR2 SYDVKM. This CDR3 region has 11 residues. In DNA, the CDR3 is TGTGCCAGCCGGACTACCGGGGAGCTGTTTTTT. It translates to CASRTTGELFF.

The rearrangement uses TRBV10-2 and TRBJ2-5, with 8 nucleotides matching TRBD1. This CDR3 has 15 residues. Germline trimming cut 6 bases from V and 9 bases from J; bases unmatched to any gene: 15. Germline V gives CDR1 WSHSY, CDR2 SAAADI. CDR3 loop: CASSQNRGAGQPQYF. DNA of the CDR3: TGCGCCAGCAGCCAAAACAGGGGGGCAGGCCAGCCCCAGTACTTC.

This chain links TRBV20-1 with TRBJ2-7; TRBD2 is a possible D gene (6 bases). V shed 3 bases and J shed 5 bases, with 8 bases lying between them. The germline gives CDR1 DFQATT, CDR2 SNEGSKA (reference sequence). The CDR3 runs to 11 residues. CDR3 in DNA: TGCAGTGCTAGGGCGGGGAACGAGCAGTACTTC. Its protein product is CSARAGNEQYF.

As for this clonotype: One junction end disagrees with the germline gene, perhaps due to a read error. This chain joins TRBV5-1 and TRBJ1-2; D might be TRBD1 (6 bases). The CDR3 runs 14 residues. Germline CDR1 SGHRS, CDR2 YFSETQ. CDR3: CASSFGRGGYGYTF. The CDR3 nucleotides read TGTGCCAGCAGCTTCGGCAGGGGAGGCTATGGCTACACCTTC.

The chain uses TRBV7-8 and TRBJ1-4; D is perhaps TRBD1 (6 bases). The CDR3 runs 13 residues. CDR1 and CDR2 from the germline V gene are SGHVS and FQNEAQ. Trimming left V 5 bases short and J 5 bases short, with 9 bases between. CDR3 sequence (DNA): TGTGCCAGCAGCATCGGACAGAATGAAAAACTGTTTTTT. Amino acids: CASSIGQNEKLFF. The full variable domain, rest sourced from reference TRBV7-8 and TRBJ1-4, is GAGVSQSPRYKVAKRGQDVALRCDPISGHVSLFWYQQALGQGPEFLTYFQNEAQLDKSGLPSDRFFAERPEGSVSTLKIQRTQQEDSAVYLCASSIGQNEKLFFGSGTQLSVL.

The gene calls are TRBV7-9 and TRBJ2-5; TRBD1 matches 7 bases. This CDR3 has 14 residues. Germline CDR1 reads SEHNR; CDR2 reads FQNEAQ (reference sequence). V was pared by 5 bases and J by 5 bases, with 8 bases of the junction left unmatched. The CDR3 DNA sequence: TGTGCCAGCAGCCTCGGACAGGCCGGGGAGACCCAGTACTTC. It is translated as CASSLGQAGETQYF.